A single sample is the source of the 3 T cell receptor beta chains below, sequenced in a study of breast tumors, draining lymph nodes, adjacent tissues. TCRdb recomputed calls from the multiplex PCR reads with MiXCR, one row per CDR3 protein. The sample contains around 100,000 distinct CDR3 sequences, 21% of which appear only once. Breast cancer patients provided tissue from their axillary draining lymph nodes. Sequencing used axillary lymph node tissue. The receptors stem from a female donor with breast cancer. Some clones in this sample may be carry-over from other donors' samples.

This clonotype came up many times. This chain links TRBV6-1 with TRBJ1-5; D gene unclear. V gave up 3 bases and J gave up 8 bases, with 11 bases separating them. This CDR3 is 13 amino acids long. Germline CDR1 is MNHNS and CDR2 is SASEGT. The CDR3 is CASSEIYSEPQHF. CDR3 bases: TGTGCCAGCAGTGAGATCTACTCGGAGCCCCAGCATTTT.

This clonotype occurred many times. The chain carries TRBV6-6 and TRBJ1-2; D is uncertain. Germline loops: CDR1 MNHNY, CDR2 SVGAGI (reference sequence). V was shortened by 5 bases and J by 2 bases, with 9 bases between the two germline ends. This CDR3 comprises 13 residues. The CDR3 loop is CASSLDINYGYTF. Here the CDR3 DNA reads TGTGCCAGCAGTCTTGACATCAACTATGGCTACACCTTC.

This clonotype was seen repeatedly, ten times or more. The chain couples TRBV6-1 to TRBJ1-2; possibly TRBD1 for D (5 bases). The CDR3 is 13 residues long. In germline, CDR1 is MNHNS, CDR2 SASEGT. V was trimmed by 4 bases and J by 4 bases, leaving 10 bases between them. The DNA for the CDR3 is TGTGCCAGCAGTGTGGGGACGACCTATGGCTACACCTTC. The encoded protein is CASSVGTTYGYTF.